This TCR beta chain derives from a study of tumor-infiltrating lymphocytes in localized non-small cell lung cancer. Only in-frame clones appear in the TCRdb table, and some are missing; sequencing was by immunoSEQ multiplex PCR. This sample yields about 16,000 clones, of which 70% to 75% are seen a single time; around 10% belongs to the top ten. General study results and limits: No T-cell fraction difference was seen between IM1 and IM2 tumors.

CDR1 is MNHEY, CDR2 SMNVEV, per germline (reference sequence). V lost 1 base and J 4 bases, leaving 10 bases between the germline ends. The CDR3 has 14 amino acids. A word on this clone: Its antigen is currently unknown.

This sequence joins TRBV27 and TRBJ1-2; TRBD1 is a possible D gene (5 bases). The receptor was isolated from a human donor with non-small cell lung cancer. The source material was lung tumor tissue. The CDR3 nucleotides are TGTGCCAGCAGTTTATTGGGGCAGCCCTATGGCTACACCTTC. This sequence encodes CASSLLGQPYGYTF.